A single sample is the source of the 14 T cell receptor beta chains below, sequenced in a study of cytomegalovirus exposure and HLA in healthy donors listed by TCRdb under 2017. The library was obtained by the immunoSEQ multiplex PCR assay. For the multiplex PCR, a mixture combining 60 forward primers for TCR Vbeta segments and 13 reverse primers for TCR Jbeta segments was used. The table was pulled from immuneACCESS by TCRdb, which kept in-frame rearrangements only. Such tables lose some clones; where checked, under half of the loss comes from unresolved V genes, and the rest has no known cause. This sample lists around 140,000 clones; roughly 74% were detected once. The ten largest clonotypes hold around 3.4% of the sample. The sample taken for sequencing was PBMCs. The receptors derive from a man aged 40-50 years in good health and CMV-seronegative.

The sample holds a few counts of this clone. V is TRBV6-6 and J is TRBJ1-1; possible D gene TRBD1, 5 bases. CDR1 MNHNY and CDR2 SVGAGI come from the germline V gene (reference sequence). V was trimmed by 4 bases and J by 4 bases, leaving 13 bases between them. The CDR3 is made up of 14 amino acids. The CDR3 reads CASSSLLGGTEAFF. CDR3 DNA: TGTGCCAGCAGTTCCCTTCTGGGGGGCACTGAAGCTTTCTTT.

CDR3 DNA sequence: TGTGCCAGCAGCTTAGGCAGAACCGGGGAGACCCAGTACTTC. Its protein is CASSLGRTGETQYF. The chain employs TRBV11-2 and TRBJ2-5; no firm D call. In germline, CDR1 is SGHAT, CDR2 FQNNGV. The CDR3 is 14 amino acids. V lost 1 base and J 5 bases, leaving 11 bases between the germline ends.

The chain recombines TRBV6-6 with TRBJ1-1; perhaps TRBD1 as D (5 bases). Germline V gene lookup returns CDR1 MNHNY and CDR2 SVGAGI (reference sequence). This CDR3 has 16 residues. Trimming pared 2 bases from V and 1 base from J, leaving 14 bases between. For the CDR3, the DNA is TGTGCCAGCAGTTACAGTAGTCACAGGACGAACACTGAAGCTTTCTTT. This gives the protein CASSYSSHRTNTEAFF.

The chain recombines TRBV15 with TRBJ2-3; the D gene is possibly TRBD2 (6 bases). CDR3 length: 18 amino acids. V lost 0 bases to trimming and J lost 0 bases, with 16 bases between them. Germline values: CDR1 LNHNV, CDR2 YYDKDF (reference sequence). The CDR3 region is CATSRDPGVAASTDTQYF. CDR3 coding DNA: TGTGCCACCAGCAGAGATCCTGGAGTAGCGGCCAGCACAGATACGCAGTATTTT.

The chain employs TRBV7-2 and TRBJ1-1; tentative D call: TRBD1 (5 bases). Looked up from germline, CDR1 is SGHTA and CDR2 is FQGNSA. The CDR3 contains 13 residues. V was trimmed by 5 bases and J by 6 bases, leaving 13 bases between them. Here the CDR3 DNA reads TGTGCCAGCAGCCCCCGCGGGGACTCTGAAGCTTTCTTT. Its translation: CASSPRGDSEAFF.

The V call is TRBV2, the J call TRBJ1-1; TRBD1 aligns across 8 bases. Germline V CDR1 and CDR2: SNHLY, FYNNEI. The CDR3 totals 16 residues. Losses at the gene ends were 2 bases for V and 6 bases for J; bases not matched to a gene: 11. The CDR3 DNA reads TGTGCCAGCAGTGAATCGGCGGGACAGGTATTCTCTGAAGCTTTCTTT. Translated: CASSESAGQVFSEAFF.

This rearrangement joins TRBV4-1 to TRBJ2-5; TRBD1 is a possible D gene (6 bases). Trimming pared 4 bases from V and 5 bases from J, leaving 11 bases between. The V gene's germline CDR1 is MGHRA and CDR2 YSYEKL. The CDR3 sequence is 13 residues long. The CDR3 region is CASSRYRDETQYF. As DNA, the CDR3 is TGCGCCAGCAGCCGCTACAGGGACGAGACCCAGTACTTC.

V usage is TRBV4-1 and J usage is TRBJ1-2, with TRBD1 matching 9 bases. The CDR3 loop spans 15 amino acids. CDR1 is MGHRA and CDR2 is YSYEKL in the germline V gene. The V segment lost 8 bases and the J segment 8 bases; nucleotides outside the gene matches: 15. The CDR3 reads CASRDRALSPGGYTF. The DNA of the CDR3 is TGCGCCAGCCGGGACAGGGCGCTGAGTCCCGGAGGCTACACCTTC.

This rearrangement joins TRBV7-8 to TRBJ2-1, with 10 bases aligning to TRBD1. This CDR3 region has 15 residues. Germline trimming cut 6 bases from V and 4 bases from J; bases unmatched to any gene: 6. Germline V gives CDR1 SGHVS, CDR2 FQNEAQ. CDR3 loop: CASRSRQGAYNEQFF. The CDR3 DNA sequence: TGTGCCAGCAGATCCCGACAGGGGGCTTACAATGAGCAGTTCTTC.

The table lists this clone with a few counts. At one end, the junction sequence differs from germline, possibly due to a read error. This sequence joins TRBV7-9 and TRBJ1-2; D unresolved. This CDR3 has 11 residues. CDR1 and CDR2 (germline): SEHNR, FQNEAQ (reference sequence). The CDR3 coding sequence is TGTTCCAGCAGTCGTACTTTAGGCTACACCTTC. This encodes CSSSRTLGYTF.

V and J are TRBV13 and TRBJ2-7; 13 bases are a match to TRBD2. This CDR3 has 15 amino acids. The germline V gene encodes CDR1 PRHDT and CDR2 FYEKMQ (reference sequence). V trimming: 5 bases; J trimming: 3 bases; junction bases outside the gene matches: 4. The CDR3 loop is CASSVGLAGVYEQYF. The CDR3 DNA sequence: TGTGCCAGCAGCGTCGGACTAGCGGGGGTCTACGAGCAGTACTTC.

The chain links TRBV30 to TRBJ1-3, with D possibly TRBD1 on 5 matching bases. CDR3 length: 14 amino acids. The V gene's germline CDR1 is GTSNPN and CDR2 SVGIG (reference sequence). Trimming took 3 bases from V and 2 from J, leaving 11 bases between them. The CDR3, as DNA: TGTGCCTGGAGCCTTTTGGGGCCTGGAAACACCATATATTTT. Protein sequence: CAWSLLGPGNTIYF.

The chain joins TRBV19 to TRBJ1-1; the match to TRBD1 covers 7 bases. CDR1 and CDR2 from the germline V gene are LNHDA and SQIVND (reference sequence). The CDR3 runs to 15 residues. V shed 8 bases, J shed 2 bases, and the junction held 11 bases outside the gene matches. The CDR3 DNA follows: TGTGCCAGTGGGAGAAAGGGGGCAGCTAACACTGAAGCTTTCTTT. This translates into CASGRKGAANTEAFF.

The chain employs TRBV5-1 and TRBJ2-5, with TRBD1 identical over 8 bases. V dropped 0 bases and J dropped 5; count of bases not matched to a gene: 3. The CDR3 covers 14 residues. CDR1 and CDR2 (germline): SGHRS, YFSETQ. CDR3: CASSLGTGHETQYF. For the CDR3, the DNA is TGCGCCAGCAGCTTGGGGACAGGGCATGAGACCCAGTACTTC.